The rows below give T cell receptor beta chains drawn from one sample of a study of regulatory T cells in long-lasting Graves disease. TCRdb reprocessed the multiplex PCR reads with MiXCR, giving one entry per CDR3 protein. This table has about 210,000 distinct CDR3 sequences, roughly 18% appearing once. These records were also assigned to another study, of T cells in Graves' hyperthyroidism and ophthalmopathy.

Material: peripheral blood mononuclear cells (PBMCs), obtained at new diagnosis, from a patient treated with antithyroid drugs. The source of these receptors is a woman aged 25 to 45 with Graves disease. Both conserved end residues are part of each CDR3. The D gene is left open where the match is weak. The size entry is marked missing in some rows and otherwise reads once, few, many or a size class.

v_call	clone_size	d_call	j_call	cdr3_aa	cdr3_nt
TRBV11-3	many	TRBD1	TRBJ1-2	CASSFGTGGYFNYGYTF	TGTGCCAGCAGCTTTGGGACAGGGGGATACTTTAACTATGGCTACACCTTC
TRBV7-2	many	TRBD1	TRBJ1-1	CASSLDGGQIEAFF	TGTGCCAGCAGCTTAGACGGGGGACAGATTGAAGCTTTCTTT
TRBV30	many	-	TRBJ2-5	CAWSGGSQETQYF	TGTGCCTGGAGCGGGGGTAGTCAAGAGACCCAGTACTTC
TRBV5-1	many	-	TRBJ2-2	CASRLASTGELFF	TGCGCCAGCAGACTTGCCAGCACCGGGGAGCTGTTTTTT
TRBV20-1	many	-	TRBJ1-2	CSAQDGDYGYTF	TGCAGTGCCCAAGACGGTGACTATGGCTACACCTTC
TRBV18	many	-	TRBJ1-1	CASSPQTGHVNTEAFF	TGTGCCAGCTCACCACAGACAGGCCATGTGAACACTGAAGCTTTCTTT
TRBV11-2	many	-	TRBJ2-2	CASSFRVGAGELFF	TGTGCCAGCAGCTTCAGGGTAGGGGCCGGGGAGCTGTTTTTT
TRBV25-1	-	-	TRBJ2-2	CASSDHNWPLNGELFF	TGTGCCAGCAGTGACCACAACTGGCCCCTGAACGGGGAGCTGTTTTTT
TRBV11-2	many	-	TRBJ2-2	CASSSPRARAGTGELFF	TGTGCCAGCAGCTCCCCCCGGGCTAGAGCTGGCACCGGGGAGCTGTTTTTT
TRBV27	many	TRBD1	TRBJ2-1	CASRVGQGGINEQFF	TGTGCCAGCAGGGTGGGACAGGGTGGGATAAATGAGCAGTTCTTC
TRBV11-1	-	-	TRBJ2-5	CASSIGEAQYF	TGTGCCAGCAGCATCGGGGAGGCCCAGTACTTC
TRBV10-3	many	-	TRBJ2-2	CAIRTAVNTGELFF	TGTGCCATCAGGACAGCCGTAAACACCGGGGAGCTGTTTTTT
TRBV7-2	many	TRBD2	TRBJ2-3	CASSLVRAGYSDTQYF	TGTGCCAGCAGCTTAGTAAGAGCGGGATACTCAGATACGCAGTATTTT
TRBV24-1	many	-	TRBJ2-3	CATSDAKGLSTDTQYF	TGTGCCACCAGTGATGCAAAAGGGTTAAGCACAGATACGCAGTATTTT
TRBV7-9	few	TRBD2	TRBJ2-3	CASSLAQSGGPDTQYF	TGTGCCAGCAGCTTAGCGCAGAGCGGGGGCCCAGATACGCAGTATTTT
TRBV5-6	-	-	TRBJ1-1	CASSRSPGGVGLTEAFF	TGTGCCAGCAGTCGGTCCCCAGGCGGGGTGGGCCTCACTGAAGCTTTCTTT
TRBV7-2	many	-	TRBJ1-4	CASSKRHTNEKLFF	TGTGCCAGCAGCAAGAGGCACACTAATGAAAAACTGTTTTTT
TRBV5-1	many	TRBD1	TRBJ2-1	CASSLGDRGNEQFF	TGTGCCAGCAGCCTGGGGGACAGGGGTAATGAGCAGTTCTTC
TRBV28	-	-	TRBJ1-2	CASTLQLKGYGYTF	TGTGCCAGCACCTTACAGCTGAAGGGATATGGCTACACCTTC
TRBV20-1	many	TRBD1	TRBJ1-2	CSARQGARGYTF	TGCAGTGCTAGACAGGGGGCGCGGGGCTACACCTTC
TRBV30	many	-	TRBJ1-1	CAWRTGKAFF	TGTGCCTGGAGGACAGGAAAAGCTTTCTTT
TRBV9	few	-	TRBJ2-5	CASSVDGGGGETQYF	TGTGCCAGCAGCGTAGATGGTGGGGGAGGAGAGACCCAGTACTTC
TRBV20-1	-	-	TRBJ1-4	CSARLTSEKLVF	TGCAGTGCTAGACTGACGTCGGAAAAACTGGTTTTT
TRBV5-1	many	-	TRBJ2-7	CASSYFGSSYEQYF	TGCGCCAGCAGCTATTTCGGCAGTTCCTACGAGCAGTACTTC
TRBV12-5	many	TRBD1	TRBJ2-6	CASGLDPKLTGGSGANVLTF	TGTGCTAGTGGTTTGGACCCCAAACTCACAGGGGGCTCTGGGGCCAACGTCCTGACTTTC
TRBV6-4	few	-	TRBJ1-2	CASTQGTYGYTF	TGTGCCAGCACCCAGGGGACTTATGGCTACACCTTC
TRBV11-2	-	-	TRBJ1-1	CASSLELVNTEAFF	TGTGCCAGCAGCTTAGAATTGGTGAACACTGAAGCTTTCTTT
TRBV6-1	few	-	TRBJ1-2	CASRAGFETSNYGYTF	TGTGCCAGCAGGGCGGGATTCGAAACGTCGAACTATGGCTACACCTTC
TRBV28	-	-	TRBJ1-5	CASRLELNSNQPQHF	TGTGCCAGCAGGCTTGAGCTCAATAGCAATCAGCCCCAGCATTTT
TRBV6-1	-	TRBD1	TRBJ1-1	CARQVPRGHAEAFF	TGTGCCCGACAGGTTCCCAGGGGGCACGCTGAAGCTTTCTTT
TRBV2	many	-	TRBJ2-7	CASSDLVYEQYF	TGTGCCAGCAGTGATTTGGTTTACGAGCAGTACTTC
TRBV5-1	many	TRBD1	TRBJ2-1	CASSYTGDEQFF	TGCGCCAGCAGCTATACAGGGGATGAGCAGTTCTTC
TRBV3-1	-	TRBD2	TRBJ2-1	CASSQLTSGSSWRGFYNEQFF	TGTGCCAGCAGCCAGTTAACTAGCGGGAGCAGTTGGAGGGGTTTCTACAATGAGCAGTTCTTC
TRBV6-1	many	TRBD2	TRBJ2-1	CASSGKGLAGGSYNEQFF	TGTGCCAGCAGCGGCAAAGGACTAGCGGGAGGTTCCTACAATGAGCAGTTCTTC
TRBV19	many	TRBD1	TRBJ1-2	CASSVQGTNYGYTF	TGTGCCAGTAGTGTACAGGGGACCAACTATGGCTACACCTTC
TRBV12-3/TRBV12-4	many	-	TRBJ1-2	CASTRGEVENGYTF	TGTGCCAGCACTCGTGGGGAGGTAGAAAATGGCTACACCTTC
TRBV30	many	-	TRBJ1-6	CAWSTTKTPNNSPLHF	TGTGCCTGGAGTACTACTAAGACGCCGAATAATTCACCCCTCCACTTT
TRBV6-2/TRBV6-3	many	TRBD2	TRBJ2-3	CASRKGGGGTQYF	TGTGCCAGCAGAAAAGGCGGGGGGGGGACGCAGTATTTT
TRBV6-4	many	-	TRBJ2-2	CASKAGSGSGELFF	TGTGCCAGCAAGGCGGGATCTGGTTCCGGGGAGCTGTTTTTT
TRBV11-2	many	-	TRBJ2-5	CASSLDGNSAQETQYF	TGTGCCAGCAGCTTGGACGGTAACAGCGCTCAAGAGACCCAGTACTTC
TRBV7-8	many	-	TRBJ2-5	CASSLRTSQVQETQYF	TGTGCCAGCAGCCTACGGACTTCCCAAGTACAAGAGACCCAGTACTTC
TRBV7-9	-	TRBD1	TRBJ2-1	CASSLTGHHSSYNEQFF	TGTGCCAGCAGTTTGACAGGGCATCATAGCTCCTACAATGAGCAGTTCTTC
TRBV6-1	many	-	TRBJ1-5	CASSPTANNQPQHF	TGTGCCAGCAGTCCTACAGCTAACAATCAGCCCCAGCATTTT
TRBV11-2	-	TRBD2	TRBJ2-1	CASRSVASGRGYNEQFF	TGTGCCAGCAGATCCGTGGCTAGCGGGAGGGGGTACAATGAGCAGTTCTTC
TRBV6-1	-	TRBD1	TRBJ1-2	CASMNSEGASYGYTF	TGTGCCAGCATGAACTCGGAGGGGGCAAGCTATGGCTACACCTTC
TRBV12-3/TRBV12-4	many	-	TRBJ2-5	CASSTMTTETQYF	TGTGCCAGCAGTACGATGACGACCGAGACCCAGTACTTC
TRBV2	many	-	TRBJ1-2	CASREGGDGYTF	TGTGCCAGCCGGGAAGGGGGAGATGGCTACACCTTC
TRBV7-9	-	-	TRBJ1-5	CASSSDSRHQPQHF	TGTGCCAGCAGCTCAGACAGCCGCCATCAGCCCCAGCATTTT
TRBV7-9	many	TRBD2	TRBJ2-3	CASSSLAGTSTDTQYF	TGTGCCAGCAGCTCCTTAGCGGGGACTAGCACAGATACGCAGTATTTT
TRBV30	many	-	TRBJ1-6	CAWRIGGARNSPLHF	TGTGCCTGGAGAATTGGAGGGGCGAGGAATTCACCCCTCCACTTT
TRBV20-1	-	-	TRBJ1-3	CSAPSHRNTIYF	TGCAGTGCCCCGTCCCACAGAAACACCATATATTTT
TRBV6-1	-	-	TRBJ1-5	CASTGAGVQPQHF	TGTGCCAGCACTGGGGCAGGGGTTCAGCCCCAGCATTTT
TRBV6-1	-	-	TRBJ1-6	CASRRGEDSPPHF	TGTGCCAGCAGACGAGGAGAGGATTCACCCCCCCACTTT
TRBV19	many	TRBD2	TRBJ2-3	CASSMRTSGTDTQYF	TGTGCCAGTAGTATGCGGACTAGCGGCACAGATACGCAGTATTTT
TRBV20-1	many	TRBD1	TRBJ1-1	CSARPTGGAELTEAFF	TGCAGTGCTAGACCGACAGGGGGCGCCGAACTGACTGAAGCTTTCTTT
TRBV20-1	many	TRBD1	TRBJ1-1	CSAGQGIMAEAFF	TGCAGTGCCGGACAGGGAATTATGGCTGAAGCTTTCTTT
TRBV30	-	-	TRBJ1-6	CAWNPGRGSPLHF	TGTGCCTGGAACCCGGGTCGAGGATCACCCCTCCACTTT
TRBV18	many	-	TRBJ1-3	CASSPGLGDTIYF	TGTGCCAGCTCACCGGGACTCGGAGACACCATATATTTT
TRBV2	many	-	TRBJ2-5	CASSLMGETQYF	TGTGCCAGCAGCCTGATGGGGGAGACCCAGTACTTC